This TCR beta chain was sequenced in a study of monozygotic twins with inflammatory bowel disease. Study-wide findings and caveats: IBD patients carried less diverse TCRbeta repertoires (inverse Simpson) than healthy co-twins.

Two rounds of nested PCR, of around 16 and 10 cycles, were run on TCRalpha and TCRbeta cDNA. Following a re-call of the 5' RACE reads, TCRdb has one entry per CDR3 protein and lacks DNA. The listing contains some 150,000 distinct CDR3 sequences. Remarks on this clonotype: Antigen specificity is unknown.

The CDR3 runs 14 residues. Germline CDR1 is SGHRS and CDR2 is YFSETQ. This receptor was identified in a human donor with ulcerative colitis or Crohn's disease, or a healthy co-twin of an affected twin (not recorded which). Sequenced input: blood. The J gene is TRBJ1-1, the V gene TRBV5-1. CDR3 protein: CASSLSTANTEAFF.